The entry below describes one TCR beta chain. Its specificity is not known. 13 Jbeta primers and 60 Vbeta primers were used for the PCR. The protocol was immunoSEQ multiplex PCR, while the TCRdb copy is restricted to in-frame clones and leaves out a portion. The repertoire holds over 90,000 clones, with 65% to 75% as singletons. This specimen belongs to a study of cytomegalovirus exposure and HLA in healthy donors. Study observations and caveats: Researchers reported from a later analysis that most CMV-associated TCR beta chains appeared HLA-restricted.

The V segment lost 7 bases and the J segment 0 bases; nucleotides outside the gene matches: 10. The CDR3 is made up of 15 amino acids. Looked up from germline, CDR1 is SQVTM and CDR2 is ANQGSEA. The V call is TRBV29-1, the J call TRBJ2-3; 7 positions agree with TRBD2. This TCR was sampled from a female donor in good health and CMV-seropositive. Material: PBMCs. This CDR3 reads CSAKLARASTDTQYF. CDR3 DNA: TGCAGCGCGAAACTAGCGAGGGCTAGCACAGATACGCAGTATTTT.